One sample yielded the 22 T cell receptor beta chains listed below, sequenced in a study of CD8 T cells in ankylosing spondylitis. Each CDR3 protein is one row after TCRdb ran MiXCR on the 5' RACE reads. The table records roughly 150,000 distinct CDR3 sequences, about a third of them present only once. The sequenced material came from synovial fluid, either unsorted or a sorted T cell fraction (not recorded which). All receptors derive from a male donor with ankylosing spondylitis.

This sequence joins TRBV20-1 and TRBJ2-3; the D gene could be TRBD1 or TRBD2 (6 bases each). Per germline, CDR1 DFQATT and CDR2 SNEGSKA (reference sequence). Trimming removed 3 bases at V and 4 bases at J, with 14 bases between. The CDR3 is 14 residues long. CDR3 loop: CSASRGPGSDTQYF. CDR3 coding DNA: TGCAGTGCTAGTCGGGGGCCGGGGTCAGATACGCAGTATTTT.

Within the sample, this clonotype is medium-sized. The chain links TRBV10-3 to TRBJ2-1; 10 nucleotides align to TRBD2. After removal of 8 bases from V and 8 bases from J, the junction contained 9 bases not matched to a gene. CDR1 and CDR2 from the germline V gene are ENHRY and SYGVKD. The CDR3 is 14 amino acids. CDR3 in amino acids: CAIGLAGETDEQFF. CDR3 DNA sequence: TGTGCCATCGGTCTAGCGGGAGAAACGGATGAGCAGTTCTTC.

This clonotype was seen ten or more times. J is TRBJ2-1 and V is TRBV7-2; tentative D call: TRBD1 (8 bases). With 6 bases removed from V and 0 bases from J, the gap between germline ends came to 12 bases. The CDR3 length is 15 residues. Germline lookup yields CDR1 SGHTA and CDR2 FQGNSA. DNA for the CDR3: TGTGCCAGCAGTTACAGGGGGGGCTCCTACAATGAGCAGTTCTTC. Translated, it gives CASSYRGGSYNEQFF. Combining the CDR3 with reference TRBV7-2 and TRBJ2-1 gives the whole variable domain GAGVSQSPSNKVTEKGKDVELRCDPISGHTALYWYRQSLGQGLEFLIYFQGNSAPDKSGLPSDRFSAERTGGSVSTLTIQRTQQEDSAVYLCASSYRGGSYNEQFFGPGTRLTVL.

This clonotype was picked up a small number of times. This chain joins TRBV7-2 and TRBJ1-2, with D maybe TRBD1 (5 bases). V lost 2 bases and J lost 7, with 11 bases in between. Per germline, CDR1 SGHTA and CDR2 FQGNSA. The CDR3 extends over 13 amino acids. CDR3 amino acids: CASSLYGAGGYTF. The CDR3 DNA is TGTGCCAGCAGCTTATACGGGGCGGGTGGCTACACCTTC.

J is TRBJ2-7 and V is TRBV3-1; 7 nucleotides align to TRBD2. The CDR3 runs 14 residues. CDR1 is LGHDT and CDR2 is YNNKEL in the germline V gene (reference sequence). The junction had 8 bases not matched to a gene; V was cut back by 2 bases and J by 7 bases. The DNA of the CDR3 is TGTGCCAGCAGCCAACTCGGGAGGCTGAATGAGCAGTACTTC. Amino acid sequence: CASSQLGRLNEQYF.

The gene calls are TRBV11-2 and TRBJ2-1; D is unresolved. CDR1 is SGHAT, CDR2 FQNNGV, per germline. V gave up 0 bases and J gave up 12 bases, with 6 bases separating them. The CDR3 extends over 11 amino acids. DNA of the CDR3: TGTGCCAGCAGCTTAGATTCCCCGCAGTTCTTC. Translated, it gives CASSLDSPQFF.

This chain uses TRBV27 with TRBJ1-1; 9 positions match TRBD1. CDR1 and CDR2 from the germline V gene are MNHEY and SMNVEV (reference sequence). CDR3 length equals 15 residues. J was trimmed by 4 bases and V by 2 bases; bases with no gene match: 5. In DNA form, the CDR3 reads TGTGCCAGCAGTTTAGAGGGGACAGGGCCCACTGAAGCTTTCTTT. Translation gives CASSLEGTGPTEAFF.

A few counts support this clonotype. The V and J genes are TRBV7-2 and TRBJ2-7, with 7 bases matching TRBD2. The V segment lost 8 bases and the J segment 6 bases; nucleotides outside the gene matches: 19. The CDR3 extends over 16 amino acids. The germline CDR1 and CDR2 sequences are SGHTA and FQGNSA. In DNA form, the CDR3 reads TGTGCCAGCGCTCAAGGGGTAGCGGGCAATGGGGCCGAGCAGTACTTC. It encodes CASAQGVAGNGAEQYF.

Comment on this clonotype: One end of the junction does not line up with germline, which may come from a read error. The chain employs TRBV29-1 and TRBJ1-2, with 7 bases matching TRBD1. Germline loops: CDR1 SQVTM, CDR2 ANQGSEA. The CDR3 runs 10 residues. This chain's CDR3 is CSVGEGDRDF. Here the CDR3 DNA reads TGCAGCGTTGGGGAGGGGGACAGAGACTTC.

The chain carries TRBV6-1 and TRBJ2-7, with D perhaps TRBD1 or TRBD2 (5 bases each). Trimming removed 6 bases at V and 2 bases at J, with 14 bases between. Looked up from germline, CDR1 is MNHNS and CDR2 is SASEGT. This CDR3 comprises 14 residues. The CDR3 DNA follows: TGTGCCAGCAGCCTTAGGGACGGTACCTACGAGCAGTACTTC. Its protein is CASSLRDGTYEQYF.

The chain uses TRBV9 and TRBJ2-3; the D gene could be TRBD1 or TRBD2 (5 bases each). The CDR3 has 18 residues. Deletions cut 1 base from V and 0 bases from J, with 18 bases between. Germline V lookup: CDR1 SGDLS, CDR2 YYNGEE. Here the CDR3 reads CASSVTVGGTLSTDTQYF. CDR3 nucleotides: TGTGCCAGCAGCGTAACCGTGGGTGGGACCCTCAGCACAGATACGCAGTATTTT.

This clonotype has more than one count but fewer than ten. The V gene is TRBV12-3 or TRBV12-4, the J gene TRBJ1-6; TRBD1 aligns across 9 bases. J lost 6 bases, V lost 8 bases, and 8 bases had no gene match. This CDR3 contains 15 residues. The CDR3 nucleotides read TGTGCCAGCGGACGGACAGGGGAGGGTAATTCACCCCTCCACTTT. Protein: CASGRTGEGNSPLHF.

This clonotype has just a few counts. The V and J genes are TRBV20-1 and TRBJ1-1; D uncertain. Germline V gene lookup returns CDR1 DFQATT and CDR2 SNEGSKA (reference sequence). Trimming took 1 base from V and 10 from J, leaving 19 bases between them. The CDR3 length is 14 residues. This CDR3 is CSARGGLGSVGAFF. The CDR3 region has the DNA TGCAGTGCTAGAGGTGGGCTAGGGAGTGTGGGAGCTTTCTTT.

CDR3 in DNA: TGCACCAGCCCGGGACTAGCGGGAGTCCGAACAGATACGCAGTATTTT. The encoded protein is CTSPGLAGVRTDTQYF. The V gene is TRBV20-1, the J gene TRBJ2-3; 14 bases match TRBD2. The CDR3 is 16 amino acids. CDR1 and CDR2 from the germline V gene are DFQATT and SNEGSKA (reference sequence).

This chain joins TRBV12-3 or TRBV12-4 and TRBJ1-3; no clear D. V was pared by 6 bases and J by 0 bases, with 9 bases between. This CDR3 is 14 amino acids long. CDR3 sequence (DNA): TGTGCCAGCAGATACGAAGGCTCTGGAAACACCATATATTTT. Its translation: CASRYEGSGNTIYF.

At least ten counts were recorded for this clonotype. V gene TRBV6-5 combines with J gene TRBJ1-1, with TRBD1 as a possible D gene (5 bases). Trimming left V 1 base short and J 1 base short, with 7 bases between. Germline V lookup: CDR1 MNHEY, CDR2 SVGAGI. CDR3 size: 14 residues. CDR3 region: CASSYFTGNTEAFF. As DNA, the CDR3 is TGTGCCAGCAGTTACTTCACAGGGAACACTGAAGCTTTCTTT.

This clonotype was seen once. The chain joins TRBV5-1 to TRBJ2-1; D possibly corresponds to TRBD2 (6 bases). The germline CDR1 and CDR2 sequences are SGHRS and YFSETQ. V lost 3 bases and J 0 bases, leaving 13 bases between the germline ends. CDR3 size: 16 residues. CDR3 bases: TGCGCCAGCAGCTCAATAGCGGTTAGCTCCTACAATGAGCAGTTCTTC. Translated, it gives CASSSIAVSSYNEQFF.

CDR3 bases: TGTGCCAGCAGCTTAAAGCGGACCAGCGGAGAGACCCAGTACTTC. It translates to CASSLKRTSGETQYF. The V and J genes are TRBV7-2 and TRBJ2-5; the D gene is possibly TRBD2 (5 bases). The V and J ends lost 2 bases and 4 bases respectively, with 14 bases between them. This CDR3 is built from 15 residues. Per germline, CDR1 SGHTA and CDR2 FQGNSA.

This rearrangement joins TRBV5-1 to TRBJ1-2; 7 bases align to TRBD1. Unmatched junction bases numbered 5, after V lost 4 bases and J lost 2 bases. This CDR3 has 14 residues. Looked up from germline, CDR1 is SGHRS and CDR2 is YFSETQ. The CDR3 is CASSPVDRNYGYTF. CDR3 nucleotides: TGCGCCAGCAGCCCCGTGGACAGGAACTATGGCTACACCTTC.

This clonotype was observed a handful of times. The CDR3 protein is CSVEDPYQGFTGELFF. The CDR3 DNA is TGCAGCGTTGAAGATCCATACCAAGGTTTCACCGGGGAGCTGTTTTTT. The chain links TRBV29-1 to TRBJ2-2, with D unclear. The CDR3 sequence is 16 residues long. The V gene lost 0 bases and the J gene lost 4 bases, with 15 bases spanning the gap. Germline loops: CDR1 SQVTM, CDR2 ANQGSEA.

The chain employs TRBV5-6 and TRBJ2-5, with D tentatively TRBD1 (7 bases). Trimming removed 0 bases at V and 4 bases at J, with 13 bases between. Looked up from germline, CDR1 is SGHDT and CDR2 is YYEEEE. The CDR3 has 15 amino acids. CDR3 protein: CASSLGGQGGETQYF. In DNA, the CDR3 is TGTGCCAGCAGCTTGGGAGGGCAGGGGGGAGAGACCCAGTACTTC.

This chain links TRBV20-1 with TRBJ2-5; tentatively, D is TRBD1 (5 bases). Germline CDR1 and CDR2: DFQATT and SNEGSKA (reference sequence). The CDR3 is 15 amino acids. Trimming took 6 bases from V and 1 from J, leaving 18 bases between them. The DNA for the CDR3 is TGCAGTGCCGCCCCCCAGACAGACCGCCAAGAGACCCAGTACTTC. This sequence encodes CSAAPQTDRQETQYF.